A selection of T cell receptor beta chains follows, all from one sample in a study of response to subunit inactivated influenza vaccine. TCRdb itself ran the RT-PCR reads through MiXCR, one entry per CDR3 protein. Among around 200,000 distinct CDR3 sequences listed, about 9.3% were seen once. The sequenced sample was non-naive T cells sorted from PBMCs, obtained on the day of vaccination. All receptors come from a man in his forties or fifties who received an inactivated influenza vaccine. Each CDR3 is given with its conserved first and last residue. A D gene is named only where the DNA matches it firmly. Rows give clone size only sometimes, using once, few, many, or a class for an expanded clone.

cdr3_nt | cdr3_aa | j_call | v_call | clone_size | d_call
TGCAGTGCTAGAGATCCACCGGGACTAGCGGGGGGTCATACAGATACGCAGTATTTT | CSARDPPGLAGGHTDTQYF | TRBJ2-3 | TRBV20-1 | few | TRBD2
TGTGCCAGCAGACCCACCGGGCCCCCCCGCGAGCAGTACTTC | CASRPTGPPREQYF | TRBJ2-7 | TRBV6-1 | few | .
TGCAGTGCTAGGGAATCCTCCGGAACAGGCTATGGCTACACCTTC | CSARESSGTGYGYTF | TRBJ1-2 | TRBV20-1 | few | .
TGTGCCAGCAGCTTGGGGACTAGCACACAGTATTTT | CASSLGTSTQYF | TRBJ2-3 | TRBV7-2 | few | TRBD2
TGCAGCTTCAGAGGGGGAAGTGAGCAGTTCTTC | CSFRGGSEQFF | TRBJ2-1 | TRBV29-1 | . | .
TGTGCCAGCAGTTTAGAAGTACAGGGGAGTGGTGCTTTCTTT | CASSLEVQGSGAFF | TRBJ1-1 | TRBV12-3/TRBV12-4 | many | TRBD1
TGCGCCAGCAGCTTACGGGGGGCGCGTCTGGATACGCAGTATTTT | CASSLRGARLDTQYF | TRBJ2-3 | TRBV5-1 | many | .
TGCAGCGTCTCAGGGGGGCGGGAGAACGAGCAGTACTTC | CSVSGGRENEQYF | TRBJ2-7 | TRBV29-1 | many | .
TGTGCCAGCAGCTTGGCGGGACAGAAGGGTGCCCAGCATTTT | CASSLAGQKGAQHF | TRBJ1-5 | TRBV5-5 | many | TRBD1
TGTGCCAGCAGTCGGACTAGCGGGGGGGCGAACTACAATGAGCAGTTCTTC | CASSRTSGGANYNEQFF | TRBJ2-1 | TRBV5-6 | few | TRBD2
TGTGCCAGGGACGCCTGGAAGGGCTTGAACACTGAAGCTTTCTTT | CARDAWKGLNTEAFF | TRBJ1-1 | TRBV2 | few | .
TGTGCCAGCAGCCTCGGTGGACCTTTGAACACTGAAGCTTTCTTT | CASSLGGPLNTEAFF | TRBJ1-1 | TRBV27 | many | .
TGTGCCAGCAGGGTATTAACAGGAGCGAAGCCCTACAATGAGCAGTTCTTC | CASRVLTGAKPYNEQFF | TRBJ2-1 | TRBV28 | . | .
TGCGCCAGCAGCTCCACTAGCGGGAGAAGCACCGGGGAGCTGTTTTTT | CASSSTSGRSTGELFF | TRBJ2-2 | TRBV5-1 | . | TRBD2
TGTGCCAGCATTCGAACTAGCGGGAGTTGGGATGAGCAGTTCTTC | CASIRTSGSWDEQFF | TRBJ2-1 | TRBV6-1 | . | TRBD2
TGCAGTGCCCTAGTACGAGCGGGGGGGCGCGTTGAGCAGTTCTTC | CSALVRAGGRVEQFF | TRBJ2-1 | TRBV20-1 | . | TRBD2
TGTGCCAGCAGTTTAAGGGAGGGCTACGAGCAGTTCTTC | CASSLREGYEQFF | TRBJ2-1 | TRBV28 | . | TRBD2
TGTGCCTGGAGTAGCGGTCTGGGGCTCACCTACGAGCAGTACTTC | CAWSSGLGLTYEQYF | TRBJ2-7 | TRBV30 | . | .
TGTGCCAGCAAGAAATCCGGGACAGGGAACACTGAAGCTTTCTTT | CASKKSGTGNTEAFF | TRBJ1-1 | TRBV6-1 | many | TRBD1
TGTGCCATCAGTATTCGGCTTAGCGGGAGAGCGGATTCCTACAATGAGCAGTTCTTC | CAISIRLSGRADSYNEQFF | TRBJ2-1 | TRBV10-3 | . | TRBD2
TGTGCCAGCAGCTGGGACAGCTACTACGAGCAGTACTTC | CASSWDSYYEQYF | TRBJ2-7 | TRBV7-9 | few | TRBD1
TGCAGCGTCACCCCCAGGGGACTCTACGAGCAGTACTTC | CSVTPRGLYEQYF | TRBJ2-7 | TRBV29-1 | . | .
TGTGCCAGCAGGCTAGGGGGCGCGGTTGAAAAACTGTTTTTT | CASRLGGAVEKLFF | TRBJ1-4 | TRBV28 | many | TRBD1
TGTGCCAGCAGCTTAGACTGGGGACAAGAGACCCAGTACTTC | CASSLDWGQETQYF | TRBJ2-5 | TRBV7-9 | many | .
TGTGCCAGCAGCTTAGGGCAGGCAGGCAATCAGCCCCAGCATTTT | CASSLGQAGNQPQHF | TRBJ1-5 | TRBV7-2 | . | .
TGTGCCAGCAGACTAGAGACCGGGGAGCTGTTTTTT | CASRLETGELFF | TRBJ2-2 | TRBV12-3/TRBV12-4 | many | .
TGTGCCAGCAACCGGGACACAGGGCCCGAAAAACTGTTTTTT | CASNRDTGPEKLFF | TRBJ1-4 | TRBV6-2/TRBV6-3 | . | .
TGTGCCAGCAGTTTATATCCTGGGGCCAGTTACGAGCAGTACTTC | CASSLYPGASYEQYF | TRBJ2-7 | TRBV27 | few | .
TGTGCCAGCAGCGGGGAGTGGGGCCAAGAGACCCAGTACTTC | CASSGEWGQETQYF | TRBJ2-5 | TRBV7-2 | many | .
TGTGCCAGCAGGCCGGGGGGCGCAGATGGCTACACCTTC | CASRPGGADGYTF | TRBJ1-2 | TRBV6-2/TRBV6-3 | few | .
TGTGCCAGCATTGACGATCTTAACTATGGCTACACCTTC | CASIDDLNYGYTF | TRBJ1-2 | TRBV2 | . | .
TGCGCCAGCAGCTTGGATGGACAGGGGATTGCAGATACGCAGTATTTT | CASSLDGQGIADTQYF | TRBJ2-3 | TRBV5-1 | few | TRBD1
TGCAGCTTTGGGACAGTCTACGAGCAGTACTTC | CSFGTVYEQYF | TRBJ2-7 | TRBV29-1 | . | TRBD1
TGCGCCAGCAGCCAAGAGAGATGGGGAGGCCGGAACACTGAAGCTTTCTTT | CASSQERWGGRNTEAFF | TRBJ1-1 | TRBV4-1 | . | .
TGTGCCAGCAGTTCGCGGACTAGCGGGAGAGGGAGTGAGCAGTTCTTC | CASSSRTSGRGSEQFF | TRBJ2-1 | TRBV12-3/TRBV12-4 | many | TRBD2
TGTGCCAGCAGTGATGAAGCCCAGTACTTC | CASSDEAQYF | TRBJ2-5 | TRBV2 | few | .
TGTGCCAGCAGCGACGACAGGAACTACGAGCAGTACTTC | CASSDDRNYEQYF | TRBJ2-7 | TRBV25-1 | . | .
TGTGCCAGCAGTAAAAGGTTTAATGAGCAGTTCTTC | CASSKRFNEQFF | TRBJ2-1 | TRBV7-2 | many | .
TGTGCCAGCAGCCTCGGAACAGGGGGTAATTCACCCCTCCACTTT | CASSLGTGGNSPLHF | TRBJ1-6 | TRBV3-1 | . | TRBD1
TGTGCCAGCAGTCCGGCTGGGACTAGAGCCTACGAGCAGTACTTC | CASSPAGTRAYEQYF | TRBJ2-7 | TRBV28 | . | TRBD2